This T cell receptor beta chain came from a study of chemoradiotherapy in HPV16-positive cancers. Notes on the study in general: Candidate HPV-specific clones and E7-related TCR motifs grew in tumor during treatment. For HPV16-positive patients, expanding HPV-responsive T cells associated with longer recurrence-free survival. Only two HPV16-positive patients supplied the functional HPV-specificity definition.

As to this clone: Antigen specificity is unknown.

With 3 bases clipped from V and 6 bases from J, the junction kept 9 bases outside the gene matches. Germline lookup yields CDR1 SGHDT and CDR2 YYEEEE. There are 14 residues in the CDR3. Here immunoSEQ multiplex PCR was the method, and the copy in TCRdb shows in-frame clones only, minus some. The table includes 15,000 to 20,000 clones, roughly 91% detected once. The sequencing here drew on blood, taken from a patient who underwent chemoradiotherapy. The chain joins TRBV5-6 to TRBJ2-7; TRBD1 matches 7 bases. The sequence was collected from a human donor with HPV-associated anogenital cancer. The CDR3 DNA is TGTGCCAGCAGCTCGGGACAGCGGTCGGGCGAGCAGTACTTC. Translating it yields CASSSGQRSGEQYF.